The 26 T cell receptor beta chains below all came from one sample that was sequenced in a study of early T cells in non-severe SARS-CoV-2 infection (dated by TCRdb to about 2021). The library was generated by 5' RACE. Data came from a NextSeq 500. TCRdb itself trimmed the public reads at Q25 with fastp, ran MiXCR and retained productive beta chains. Rows are unified per CDR3 protein, each entry keeping the most common DNA and genes. For this sample there are fewer than 120,000 distinct CDR3 sequences; roughly 12% appear just once. Of the sample, approximately 4% is held by the ten largest clones. Material: whole blood, obtained at baseline. Source of these receptors: an adult who was a healthcare worker with PCR-confirmed SARS-CoV-2 infection or an uninfected control (not recorded which).

This clonotype has a count of ten or more. The V call is TRBV25-1, the J call TRBJ2-3, with D unclear. The CDR3 runs 16 residues. Germline CDR1 reads MGHDK; CDR2 reads SYGVNS. The germline V and J ends were trimmed by 6 bases and 0 bases, with 16 bases remaining between them. The CDR3 coding sequence is TGTGCCAGCAGCAGACGGAAGGCGACTAGCACAGATACGCAGTATTTT. It encodes CASSRRKATSTDTQYF.

This clonotype was counted only a few times. J is TRBJ1-2 and V is TRBV2; 9 nucleotides match TRBD1. The V and J ends lost 5 bases and 4 bases, in that order; junction bases with no gene match: 2. The CDR3 runs to 13 residues. Germline CDR1 reads SNHLY; CDR2 reads FYNNEI. The CDR3 coding sequence is TGTGCCAGCAGTCCGACAGGGGGCTATGGCTACACCTTC. Translated: CASSPTGGYGYTF.

The chain has TRBV20-1 and TRBJ2-7; D is ambiguous. Germline V gene lookup returns CDR1 DFQATT and CDR2 SNEGSKA (reference sequence). CDR3 size: 12 residues. V lost 6 bases to trimming and J lost 3 bases, with 12 bases between them. CDR3 coding DNA: TGCAGTGCCGCATCCGGAATCTACGAGCAGTACTTC. It yields the protein CSAASGIYEQYF.

The sample holds a few counts of this clonotype. J is TRBJ2-5 and V is TRBV6-5; TRBD1 matches at 7 bases. The V gene's germline CDR1 is MNHEY and CDR2 SVGAGI. The CDR3 totals 13 residues. After removal of 5 bases from V and 5 bases from J, the junction contained 5 bases not matched to a gene. CDR3 nucleotide sequence: TGTGCCAGCAGTCGACAGGGAACCGAGACCCAGTACTTC. Translation gives CASSRQGTETQYF.

This chain joins TRBV11-2 and TRBJ2-3; possible D gene TRBD2, 5 bases. The ends were cut back, 5 bases at V and 4 bases at J, with 19 bases in the middle. Germline-derived CDR1 and CDR2 are SGHAT and FQNNGV. CDR3 length equals 16 residues. Here the CDR3 DNA reads TGTGCCAGCAGCACCGGACTCGAGCGTCCCGCAGATACGCAGTATTTT. Its translation: CASSTGLERPADTQYF.

This chain links TRBV7-3 with TRBJ1-6, with D uncertain. V shed 4 bases and J shed 15 bases, with 7 bases lying between them. Germline-derived CDR1 and CDR2 are SGHTA and FQGTGA. The CDR3 spans 10 residues. CDR3 sequence: CASSSRGLHF. The CDR3 DNA is TGTGCCAGCAGCTCCCGGGGCCTCCACTTT.

The chain uses TRBV7-9 and TRBJ2-4, with unresolved D. CDR3 size: 14 residues. The germline V gene has CDR1 SEHNR and CDR2 FQNEAQ (reference sequence). Deletions cut 5 bases from V and 0 bases from J, with 8 bases between. This chain's CDR3 is CASSRSIAKNIQYF. CDR3 nucleotides: TGTGCCAGCAGCCGTAGTATAGCCAAAAACATTCAGTACTTC.

The chain links TRBV24-1 to TRBJ2-6; no clear D. The CDR3 is 16 amino acids. V was trimmed by 3 bases and J by 9 bases, leaving 17 bases between them. Per the germline V gene, CDR1 is KGHDR and CDR2 is SFDVKD. The CDR3 protein is CATSDRDWNSGNVLTF. In DNA, the CDR3 is TGTGCCACCAGTGATCGAGACTGGAACTCGGGCAACGTCCTGACTTTC.

The J gene is TRBJ2-5, the V gene TRBV5-1, with a weak D call TRBD1 (5 bases). The V gene lost 0 bases and the J gene lost 1 base, with 13 bases spanning the gap. Germline assignment: CDR1 SGHRS and CDR2 YFSETQ. This CDR3 region has 16 residues. The CDR3 nucleotides are TGCGCCAGCAGCTTGGGGGGCCTAGGGGCCCAAGAGACCCAGTACTTC. Translation gives CASSLGGLGAQETQYF.

This clonotype was counted at least ten times. The V call is TRBV6-5, the J call TRBJ2-7; 13 bases line up with TRBD2. The CDR3 is 14 amino acids. Germline values: CDR1 MNHEY, CDR2 SVGAGI. J gave up 4 bases and V 8 bases, and 5 bases lay outside the gene matches. The CDR3 sequence is CASRETSGGYEQYF. CDR3 in DNA: TGTGCCAGCCGGGAGACTAGCGGGGGGTACGAGCAGTACTTC.

This clonotype has only a few counts. V usage is TRBV6-6 and J usage is TRBJ1-2; 7 nucleotides align to TRBD1. From germline, CDR1 is MNHNY and CDR2 SVGAGI (reference sequence). The V and J ends lost 5 bases and 2 bases, in that order; junction bases with no gene match: 2. The CDR3 extends over 13 amino acids. This chain's CDR3 is CASSKQGNYGYTF. CDR3 sequence (DNA): TGTGCCAGCAGTAAACAGGGGAACTATGGCTACACCTTC.

V usage is TRBV7-9 and J usage is TRBJ1-5, with D hard to call. Germline V lookup: CDR1 SEHNR, CDR2 FQNEAQ (reference sequence). V lost 5 bases to trimming and J lost 6 bases, with 8 bases between them. This CDR3 comprises 12 residues. The CDR3 spells CASSLPTQPQHF. CDR3 DNA: TGTGCCAGCAGCCTGCCTACTCAGCCCCAGCATTTT. The variable domain in full, completed from reference TRBV7-9 and TRBJ1-5, reads DTGVSQNPRHKITKRGQNVTFRCDPISEHNRLYWYRQTLGQGPEFLTYFQNEAQLEKSRLLSDRFSAERPKGSFSTLEIQRTEQGDSAMYLCASSLPTQPQHFGDGTRLSIL.

This clonotype was picked up a small number of times. The chain combines TRBV29-1 with TRBJ2-1; D possibly corresponds to TRBD1 (5 bases). V lost 6 bases and J 1 base, leaving 16 bases between the germline ends. Germline assignment: CDR1 SQVTM and CDR2 ANQGSEA. The CDR3 loop spans 15 amino acids. The chain's CDR3 is CSVPKPRESYNEQFF. The CDR3 nucleotides are TGCAGCGTCCCCAAACCCAGGGAATCCTACAATGAGCAGTTCTTC.

This clonotype was seen only a few times. This sequence joins TRBV3-1 and TRBJ1-6; no firm D call. Per germline, CDR1 LGHDT and CDR2 YNNKEL (reference sequence). Trimming stripped 3 bases from V and 8 bases from J, with 14 bases between. The CDR3 is 15 residues long. The CDR3 DNA reads as TGTGCCAGCAGCCACGTAAGAGGCACCTATTCACCCCTCCACTTT. Translating it yields CASSHVRGTYSPLHF.

This sequence joins TRBV5-1 and TRBJ1-2; TRBD1 matches at 8 bases. Germline lookup yields CDR1 SGHRS and CDR2 YFSETQ. V shed 3 bases and J 0 bases; nucleotides not matched to a gene: 4. This CDR3 has 15 residues. The chain's CDR3 is CASSSSQGANYGYTF. The CDR3 DNA is TGCGCCAGCAGCTCCTCACAGGGGGCTAACTATGGCTACACCTTC.

The chain links TRBV27 to TRBJ1-1, with 8 bases that match TRBD1. After removal of 4 bases from V and 4 bases from J, the junction contained 8 bases not matched to a gene. Germline CDR1 reads MNHEY; CDR2 reads SMNVEV (reference sequence). CDR3 length: 15 residues. The CDR3 bases are TGTGCCAGCAGTTCCCTACAGGGGGTTGGCACTGAAGCTTTCTTT. Amino acid sequence: CASSSLQGVGTEAFF.

The J gene is TRBJ1-1, the V gene TRBV27, with TRBD1 matching over 7 bases. CDR3 length: 16 residues. The V and J ends lost 5 bases and 3 bases, in that order; junction bases with no gene match: 12. Germline V lookup: CDR1 MNHEY, CDR2 SMNVEV (reference sequence). CDR3 in DNA: TGTGCCAGCAGTCAGGCACAGGGGTGGGTAGACACTGAAGCTTTCTTT. Translating it yields CASSQAQGWVDTEAFF.

At least ten counts were recorded for this clonotype. The chain links TRBV20-1 to TRBJ2-4, with D uncertain. Trimming pared 1 base from V and 0 bases from J, leaving 4 bases between. The CDR3 has 13 amino acids. In germline, CDR1 is DFQATT, CDR2 SNEGSKA (reference sequence). CDR3 nucleotide sequence: TGCAGTGCTAGAGGATTAGCCAAAAACATTCAGTACTTC. Residues: CSARGLAKNIQYF.

This clonotype came up many times. This chain's CDR3 is CASSPGTRIMNTEAFF. The CDR3, as DNA: TGTGCCAGCAGCCCAGGGACCAGAATAATGAACACTGAAGCTTTCTTT. The gene calls are TRBV6-2 or TRBV6-3 and TRBJ1-1; a possible D gene is TRBD1 (5 bases). Germline V gene lookup returns CDR1 MNHEY and CDR2 SVGEGT. Trimming took 6 bases from V and 0 from J, leaving 17 bases between them. The length of the CDR3 is 16 residues.

This chain connects TRBV29-1 to TRBJ2-2, with D tentatively TRBD1 (5 bases). The CDR3 contains 15 residues. Germline V gene lookup returns CDR1 SQVTM and CDR2 ANQGSEA. Trimming left V 2 bases short and J 3 bases short, with 13 bases between. The CDR3 loop is CSVEIPRAHTGELFF. The DNA of the CDR3 is TGCAGCGTTGAAATCCCCAGGGCACACACCGGGGAGCTGTTTTTT.

This clonotype was found many times. The chain couples TRBV28 to TRBJ2-3, with D perhaps matching TRBD2 (5 bases). The CDR3 contains 15 residues. In germline, CDR1 is MDHEN, CDR2 SYDVKM. Between the trimmed V and J ends, which lost 7 bases and 12 bases, there was a span of 26 bases. The CDR3 is CASTRGPQVDEGQYF. The CDR3 region has the DNA TGTGCCAGCACCCGGGGTCCGCAGGTCGATGAAGGACAGTATTTT.

This rearrangement joins TRBV20-1 to TRBJ1-2, with TRBD1 matching over 7 bases. The CDR3 is 13 residues long. Germline CDR1 reads DFQATT; CDR2 reads SNEGSKA (reference sequence). With V trimmed by 6 bases and J by 6 bases, 10 bases remained unmatched. This chain's CDR3 is CSAQLDRAHGYTF. DNA for the CDR3: TGCAGTGCACAACTCGACAGGGCGCATGGCTACACCTTC.

The chain uses TRBV6-5 and TRBJ1-6, with 8 bases aligning to TRBD1. The CDR3 loop spans 19 amino acids. Germline V gene lookup returns CDR1 MNHEY and CDR2 SVGAGI. The V segment lost 4 bases and the J segment 1 base; nucleotides outside the gene matches: 12. The CDR3 DNA sequence: TGTGCCAGCAGTTCCCTCGGGACAGGTCTTCGGTCCTATAATTCACCCCTCCACTTT. This codes for CASSSLGTGLRSYNSPLHF.

V is TRBV7-8 and J is TRBJ2-5, with TRBD1 matching over 8 bases. Germline trimming cut 8 bases from V and 3 bases from J; bases unmatched to any gene: 5. The CDR3 contains 13 residues. Germline-derived CDR1 and CDR2 are SGHVS and FQNEAQ. CDR3 sequence: CASGDRSEETQYF. As DNA, the CDR3 is TGTGCCAGCGGGGACAGGAGCGAAGAGACCCAGTACTTC.

This sequence joins TRBV5-1 and TRBJ1-1; 10 bases are a match to TRBD1. The length of the CDR3 is 16 residues. V was clipped by 6 bases and J by 9 bases; unmatched bases: 17. Germline V CDR1 and CDR2: SGHRS, YFSETQ. The CDR3 loop is CASTRGTGQGIGKAFF. The CDR3 coding sequence is TGCGCCAGCACCCGGGGGACGGGACAGGGGATAGGAAAAGCTTTCTTT.

This clonotype was recorded a few times. V is TRBV28 and J is TRBJ1-1; D ambiguous. CDR3 length: 12 amino acids. In germline, CDR1 is MDHEN, CDR2 SYDVKM. Deletions cut 10 bases from V and 7 bases from J, with 16 bases between. Here the CDR3 reads CATWPPGREAFF. DNA of the CDR3: TGTGCCACCTGGCCCCCAGGACGTGAAGCTTTCTTT. The entire variable domain, with the rest obtained from reference TRBV28 and TRBJ1-1, is as follows: DVKVTQSSRYLVKRTGEKVFLECVQDMDHENMFWYRQDPGLGLRLIYFSYDVKMKEKGDIPEGYSVSREKKERFSLILESASTNQTSMYLCATWPPGREAFFGQGTRLTVV.